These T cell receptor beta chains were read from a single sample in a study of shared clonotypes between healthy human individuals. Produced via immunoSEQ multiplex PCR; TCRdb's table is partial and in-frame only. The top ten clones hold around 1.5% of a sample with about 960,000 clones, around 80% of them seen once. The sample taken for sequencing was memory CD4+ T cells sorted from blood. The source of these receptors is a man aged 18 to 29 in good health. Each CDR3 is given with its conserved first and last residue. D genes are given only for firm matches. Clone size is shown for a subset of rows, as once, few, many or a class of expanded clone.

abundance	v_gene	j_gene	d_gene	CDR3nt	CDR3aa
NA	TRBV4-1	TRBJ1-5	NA	TGCGCCAGCAGCCAAGTCAACCGCGGCAATCAGCCCCAGCATTTT	CASSQVNRGNQPQHF
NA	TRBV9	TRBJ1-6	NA	TGTGCCAGCAGCGTAGGTTCCCCCGGCGATTCACCCCTCCACTTT	CASSVGSPGDSPLHF
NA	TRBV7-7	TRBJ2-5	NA	TGTGCTAGCAGCTTAGGCGGGGCCACCGCCCAAGAGACCCAGTACTTC	CASSLGGATAQETQYF
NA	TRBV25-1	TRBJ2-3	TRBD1	TGTGCCAGCAGCCTCCCAAGACAGGGGGCTAGCACAGATACGCAGTATTTT	CASSLPRQGASTDTQYF
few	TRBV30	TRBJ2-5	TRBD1	TGTGCCTGGGACAGGGCTCTAGGGGAGACCCAGTACTTC	CAWDRALGETQYF
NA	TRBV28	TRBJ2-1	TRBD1	TGTGCCAGCAGTGGACAGGGTTCGAGGAATGAGCAGTTCTTC	CASSGQGSRNEQFF
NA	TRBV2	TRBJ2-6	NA	TGTGCCAGCACGGACACTATAGCTGGGGCCAACGTCCTGACTTTC	CASTDTIAGANVLTF
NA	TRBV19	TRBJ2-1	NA	TGTGCCAGTAGTATGGAAGGGGGGAATGAGCAGTTCTTC	CASSMEGGNEQFF
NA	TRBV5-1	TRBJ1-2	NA	TGCGCCAGCAGCTCGGGCGAGGTGGCCTATGGCTACACCTTC	CASSSGEVAYGYTF
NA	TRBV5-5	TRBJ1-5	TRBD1	TGTGCCAGCAGCCTGACAGGGATTAGCAATCAGCCCCAGCATTTT	CASSLTGISNQPQHF
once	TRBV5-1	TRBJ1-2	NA	TGCGCCAGCAGCTTGGAGTTGTCAACCTATGGCTACACCTTC	CASSLELSTYGYTF
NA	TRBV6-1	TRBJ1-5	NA	TGTGCCAGCACCCTCGGACGGTATCAGCCCCAGCATTTT	CASTLGRYQPQHF
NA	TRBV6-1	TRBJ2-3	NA	TGTGCCAGCATGAGGGGAGTCGCCACAGATACGCAGTATTTT	CASMRGVATDTQYF